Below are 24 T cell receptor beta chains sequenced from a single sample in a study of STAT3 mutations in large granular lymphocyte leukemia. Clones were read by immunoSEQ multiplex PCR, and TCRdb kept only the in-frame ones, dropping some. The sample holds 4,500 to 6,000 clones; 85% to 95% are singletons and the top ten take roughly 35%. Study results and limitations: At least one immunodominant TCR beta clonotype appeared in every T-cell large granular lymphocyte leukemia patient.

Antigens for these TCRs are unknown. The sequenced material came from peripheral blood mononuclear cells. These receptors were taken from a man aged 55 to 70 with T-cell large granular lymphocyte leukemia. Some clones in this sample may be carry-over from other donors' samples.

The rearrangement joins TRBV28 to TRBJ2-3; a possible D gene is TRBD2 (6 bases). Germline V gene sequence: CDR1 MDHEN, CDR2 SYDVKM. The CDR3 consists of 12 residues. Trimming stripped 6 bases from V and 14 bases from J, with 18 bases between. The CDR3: CASSGGVGARYF. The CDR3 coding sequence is TGTGCCAGCAGCGGAGGGGTCGGAGCGCGGTATTTT.

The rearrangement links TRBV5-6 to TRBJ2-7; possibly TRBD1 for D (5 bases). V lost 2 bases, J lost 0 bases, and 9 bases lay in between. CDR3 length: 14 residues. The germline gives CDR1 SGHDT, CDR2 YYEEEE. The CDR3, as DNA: TGTGCCAGCAGCTTTCAGGGTAGCTCCTACGAGCAGTACTTC. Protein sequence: CASSFQGSSYEQYF.

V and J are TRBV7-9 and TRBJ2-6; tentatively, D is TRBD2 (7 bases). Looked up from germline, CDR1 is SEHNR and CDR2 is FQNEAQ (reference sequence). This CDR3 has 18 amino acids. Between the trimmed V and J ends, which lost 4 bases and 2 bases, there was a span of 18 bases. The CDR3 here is CASSSRGGGEAGANVLTF. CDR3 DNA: TGTGCCAGCAGCTCGCGCGGGGGCGGGGAAGCTGGGGCCAACGTCCTGACTTTC.

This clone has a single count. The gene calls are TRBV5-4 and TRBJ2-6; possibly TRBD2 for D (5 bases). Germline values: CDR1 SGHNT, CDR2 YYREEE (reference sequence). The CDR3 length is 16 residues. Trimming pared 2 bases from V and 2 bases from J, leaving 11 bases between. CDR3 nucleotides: TGTGCCAGCAGCTTAGGACTGGCCCCTGGGGCCAACGTCCTGACTTTC. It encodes CASSLGLAPGANVLTF.

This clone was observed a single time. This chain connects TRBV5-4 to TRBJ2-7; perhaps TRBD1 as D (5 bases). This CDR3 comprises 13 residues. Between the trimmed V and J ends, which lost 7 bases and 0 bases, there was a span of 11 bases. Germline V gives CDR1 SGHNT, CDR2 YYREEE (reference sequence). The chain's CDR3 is CASGRQSSYEQYF. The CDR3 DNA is TGTGCCAGCGGCCGACAGAGCTCCTACGAGCAGTACTTC.

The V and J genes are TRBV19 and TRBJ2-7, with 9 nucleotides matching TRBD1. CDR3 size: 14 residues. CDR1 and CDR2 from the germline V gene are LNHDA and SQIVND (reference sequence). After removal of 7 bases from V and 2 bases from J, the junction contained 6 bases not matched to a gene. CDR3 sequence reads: CASKPGQGTYEQYF. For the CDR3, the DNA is TGTGCCAGTAAACCGGGACAGGGAACCTACGAGCAGTACTTC.

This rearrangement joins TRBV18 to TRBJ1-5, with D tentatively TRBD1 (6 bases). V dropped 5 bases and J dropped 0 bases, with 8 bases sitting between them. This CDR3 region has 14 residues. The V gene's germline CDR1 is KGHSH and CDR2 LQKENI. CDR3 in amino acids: CASSWDTSNQPQHF. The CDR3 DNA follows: TGTGCCAGCTCATGGGACACTAGCAATCAGCCCCAGCATTTT.

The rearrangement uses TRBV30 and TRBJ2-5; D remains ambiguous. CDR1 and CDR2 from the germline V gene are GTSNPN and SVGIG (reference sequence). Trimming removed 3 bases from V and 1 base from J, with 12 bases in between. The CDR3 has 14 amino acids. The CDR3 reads CAWSPFSRQETQYF. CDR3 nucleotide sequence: TGTGCCTGGAGCCCGTTTTCGCGCCAAGAGACCCAGTACTTC.

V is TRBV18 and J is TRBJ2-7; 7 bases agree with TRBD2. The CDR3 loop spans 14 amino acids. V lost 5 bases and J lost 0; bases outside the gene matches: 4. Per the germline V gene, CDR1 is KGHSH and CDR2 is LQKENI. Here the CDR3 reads CASSGRGSSYEQYF. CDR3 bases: TGTGCCAGCTCAGGACGCGGGAGCTCCTACGAGCAGTACTTC.

The CDR3, as DNA: TGTGCCAGCAAACAGGGAGGGGATGAAAAACTGTTTTTT. Translating gives CASKQGGDEKLFF. The rearrangement joins TRBV6-6 to TRBJ1-4; a weak D match, TRBD1 (6 bases). In germline, CDR1 is MNHNY, CDR2 SVGAGI (reference sequence). The CDR3 extends over 13 amino acids. Trimming stripped 7 bases from V and 6 bases from J, with 12 bases between.

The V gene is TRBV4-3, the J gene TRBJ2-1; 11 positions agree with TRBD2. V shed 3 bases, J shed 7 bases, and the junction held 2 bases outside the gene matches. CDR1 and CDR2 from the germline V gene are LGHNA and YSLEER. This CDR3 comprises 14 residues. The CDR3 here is CASSQGLAANEQFF. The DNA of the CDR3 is TGCGCCAGCAGCCAGGGACTAGCGGCGAATGAGCAGTTCTTC.

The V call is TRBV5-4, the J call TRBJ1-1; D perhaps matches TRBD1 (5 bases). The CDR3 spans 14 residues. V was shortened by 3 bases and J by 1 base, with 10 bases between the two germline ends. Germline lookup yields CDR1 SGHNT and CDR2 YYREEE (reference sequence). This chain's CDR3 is CASSSGLPNTEAFF. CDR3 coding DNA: TGTGCCAGCAGCTCGGGACTCCCGAACACTGAAGCTTTCTTT. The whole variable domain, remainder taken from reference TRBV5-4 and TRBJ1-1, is ETGVTQSPTHLIKTRGQQVTLRCSSQSGHNTVSWYQQALGQGPQFIFQYYREEENGRGNFPPRFSGLQFPNYSSELNVNALELDDSALYLCASSSGLPNTEAFFGQGTRLTVV.

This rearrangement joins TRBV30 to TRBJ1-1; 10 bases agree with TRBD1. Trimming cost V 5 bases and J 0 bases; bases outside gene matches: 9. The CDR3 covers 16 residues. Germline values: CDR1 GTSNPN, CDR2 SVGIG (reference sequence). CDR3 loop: CAWVARTGGMNTEAFF. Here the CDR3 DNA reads TGTGCCTGGGTGGCCCGGACAGGGGGTATGAACACTGAAGCTTTCTTT. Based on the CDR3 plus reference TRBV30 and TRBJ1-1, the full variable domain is SQTIHQWPATLVQPVGSPLSLECTVEGTSNPNLYWYRQAAGRGLQLLFYSVGIGQISSEVPQNLSASRPQDRQFILSSKKLLLSDSGFYLCAWVARTGGMNTEAFFGQGTRLTVV.

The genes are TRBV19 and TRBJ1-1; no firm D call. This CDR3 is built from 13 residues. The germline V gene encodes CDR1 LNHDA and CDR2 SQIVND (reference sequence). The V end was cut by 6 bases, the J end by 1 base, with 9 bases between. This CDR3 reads CASRRRTNTEAFF. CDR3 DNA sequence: TGTGCCAGTAGAAGGAGGACGAACACTGAAGCTTTCTTT.

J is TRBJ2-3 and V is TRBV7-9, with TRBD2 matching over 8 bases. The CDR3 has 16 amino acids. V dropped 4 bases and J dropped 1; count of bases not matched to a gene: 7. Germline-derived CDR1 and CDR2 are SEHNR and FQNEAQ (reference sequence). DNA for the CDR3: TGTGCCAGCAGCTCCGGGGGGGGGTCAGGCACAGATACGCAGTATTTT. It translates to CASSSGGGSGTDTQYF.

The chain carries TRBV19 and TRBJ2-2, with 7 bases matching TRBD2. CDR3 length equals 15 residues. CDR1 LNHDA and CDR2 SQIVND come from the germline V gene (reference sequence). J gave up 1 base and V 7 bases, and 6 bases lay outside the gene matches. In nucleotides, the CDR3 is TGTGCCAGTAAGAGACTAGCAAGGAACACCGGGGAGCTGTTTTTT. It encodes CASKRLARNTGELFF.

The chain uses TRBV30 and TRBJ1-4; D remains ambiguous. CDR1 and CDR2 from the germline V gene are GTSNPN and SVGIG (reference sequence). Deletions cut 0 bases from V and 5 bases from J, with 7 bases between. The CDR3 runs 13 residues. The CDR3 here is CAWSVQINEKLFF. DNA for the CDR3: TGTGCCTGGAGTGTACAGATCAATGAAAAACTGTTTTTT.

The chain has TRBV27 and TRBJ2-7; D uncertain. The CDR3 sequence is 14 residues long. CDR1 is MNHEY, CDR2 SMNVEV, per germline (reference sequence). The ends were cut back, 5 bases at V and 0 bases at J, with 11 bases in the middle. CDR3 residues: CASSLGRSSYEQYF. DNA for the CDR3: TGTGCCAGCAGTCTTGGACGGAGCTCCTACGAGCAGTACTTC.

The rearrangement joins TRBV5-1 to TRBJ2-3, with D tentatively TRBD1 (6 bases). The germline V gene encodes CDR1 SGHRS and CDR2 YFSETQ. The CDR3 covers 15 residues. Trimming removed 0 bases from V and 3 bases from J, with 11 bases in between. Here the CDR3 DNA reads TGCGCCAGCAGCTTGGAACCACAGGGAACAGATACGCAGTATTTT. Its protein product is CASSLEPQGTDTQYF.

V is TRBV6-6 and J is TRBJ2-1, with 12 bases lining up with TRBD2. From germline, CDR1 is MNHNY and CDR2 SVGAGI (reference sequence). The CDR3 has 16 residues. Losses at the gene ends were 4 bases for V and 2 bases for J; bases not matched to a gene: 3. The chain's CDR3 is CASSLRTSGAYNEQFF. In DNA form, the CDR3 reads TGTGCCAGCAGTTTAAGGACTAGCGGGGCCTACAATGAGCAGTTCTTC.

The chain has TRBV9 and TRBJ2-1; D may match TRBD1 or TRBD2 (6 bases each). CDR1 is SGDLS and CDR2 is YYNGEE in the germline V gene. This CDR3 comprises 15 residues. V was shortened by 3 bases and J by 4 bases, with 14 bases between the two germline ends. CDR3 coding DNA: TGTGCCAGCAGCGCGAGCTGGAGGGGGTACAATGAGCAGTTCTTC. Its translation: CASSASWRGYNEQFF.

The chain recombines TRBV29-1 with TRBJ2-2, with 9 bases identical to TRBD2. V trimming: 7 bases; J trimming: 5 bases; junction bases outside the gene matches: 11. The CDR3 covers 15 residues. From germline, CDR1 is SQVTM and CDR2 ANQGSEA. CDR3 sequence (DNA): TGCAGCGCCAAACGTAGCGGGAGTGAAACCGGGGAGCTGTTTTTT. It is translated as CSAKRSGSETGELFF.

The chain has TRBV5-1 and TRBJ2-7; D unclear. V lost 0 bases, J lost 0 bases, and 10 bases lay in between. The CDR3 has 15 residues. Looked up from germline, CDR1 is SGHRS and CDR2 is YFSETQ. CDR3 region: CASSLGYPISYEQYF. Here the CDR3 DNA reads TGCGCCAGCAGCTTGGGCTACCCAATCTCCTACGAGCAGTACTTC. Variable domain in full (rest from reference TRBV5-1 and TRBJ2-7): KAGVTQTPRYLIKTRGQQVTLSCSPISGHRSVSWYQQTPGQGLQFLFEYFSETQRNKGNFPGRFSGRQFSNSRSEMNVSTLELGDSALYLCASSLGYPISYEQYFGPGTRLTVT.

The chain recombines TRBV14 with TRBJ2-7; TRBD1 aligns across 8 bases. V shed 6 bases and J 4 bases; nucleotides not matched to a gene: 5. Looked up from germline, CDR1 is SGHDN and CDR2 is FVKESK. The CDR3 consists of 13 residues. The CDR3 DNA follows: TGTGCCAGCAGAATAACAGGGGGTTACGAGCAGTACTTC. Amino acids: CASRITGGYEQYF.